These T cell receptor beta chains were read from a single sample in a study of response to subunit inactivated influenza vaccine. TCRdb re-derived calls from the RT-PCR reads in MiXCR, one entry per CDR3 protein. The data contain some 500,000 distinct CDR3 sequences, over 10% of them singletons. The sample was PBMCs from blood, taken around seven weeks after vaccination. These TCRs come from a man over 45 who received an inactivated influenza vaccine. Each CDR3 is given with its conserved first and last residue. Each record gives: D gene, V gene, J gene, clone size, CDR3 DNA, CDR3 protein. A D gene is named only where the DNA matches it firmly. Clone size appears in some rows only: once, few, many, or a class for an expanded clone.

TRBD1	TRBV5-1	TRBJ2-3	once	TGCGCCAGCAGCTTGAAGGGACAGGGTACCACAGATACGCAGTATTTT	CASSLKGQGTTDTQYF
TRBD1	TRBV18	TRBJ2-1	few	TGTGCCAGCTCACCCCAAGGGGGACAGGGCCACAATGAGCAGTTCTTC	CASSPQGGQGHNEQFF
-	TRBV15	TRBJ2-5	-	TGTGCCACCAGCAGGTCCGGGACCTACCAAGAGACCCAGTACTTC	CATSRSGTYQETQYF
-	TRBV6-2/TRBV6-3	TRBJ2-1	many	TGTGCCAGCAGTAGGGCTGGCTCCTACAATGAGCAGTTCTTC	CASSRAGSYNEQFF
TRBD2	TRBV27	TRBJ2-5	-	TGTGCCAGCAGTTCGCCCGGGAGGGGAGAGACCCAGTACTTC	CASSSPGRGETQYF
TRBD1	TRBV6-2/TRBV6-3	TRBJ1-5	few	TGTGCCAGTGACAGGGCCGGGAGGGGCAATCAGCCCCAGCATTTT	CASDRAGRGNQPQHF
-	TRBV20-1	TRBJ1-2	-	TGCAGTGCTAGTCCCAGGGAGTCCTTTGGCTACACCTTC	CSASPRESFGYTF
-	TRBV6-2/TRBV6-3	TRBJ2-7	-	TGTGCCAGCTCATGGGATGGGGTCTACGAGCAGTACTTC	CASSWDGVYEQYF
-	TRBV11-2	TRBJ2-6	many	TGTGCCAGCAAGGTTGCTGGGGCCAACGTCCTGACTTTC	CASKVAGANVLTF
-	TRBV20-1	TRBJ2-3	few	TGCAGTGCCTTCGACACTATCACAGATACGCAGTATTTT	CSAFDTITDTQYF
TRBD1	TRBV4-3	TRBJ2-5	-	TGCGCCAGCAGCCAACGACAGGGGGCCGGGGAGACCCAGTACTTC	CASSQRQGAGETQYF
-	TRBV4-2	TRBJ2-2	-	TGTGCCAGCAGCCAAACTAGAGCCGGGGAGCTGGTTTTT	CASSQTRAGELVF
TRBD2	TRBV11-2	TRBJ2-2	-	TGTGCCAGCAGCTTCCGTCTAGCGGGATGGAACGGGGAGCTGTTTTTT	CASSFRLAGWNGELFF
TRBD1	TRBV10-3	TRBJ2-7	few	TGTGCCATCAGTGAGTCTGGGACAGCAATCTCCTACGAGCAGTACTTC	CAISESGTAISYEQYF
TRBD2	TRBV7-3	TRBJ2-1	-	TGTGCCAGCAGCTTTTTTAGGACTAGTCTCCACAATGAGCAGTTCTTC	CASSFFRTSLHNEQFF
-	TRBV29-1	TRBJ1-1	-	TGCAGCGTTGAGAGTCTGAACACTGAAGCTTTCTTT	CSVESLNTEAFF
-	TRBV5-6	TRBJ2-5	few	TGTGCCAGCAGCTTGGGAGTAGCGGCCGGAGAGACCCAGTACTTC	CASSLGVAAGETQYF
-	TRBV15	TRBJ2-1	-	TGTGCCACCAGCCCCACCCGGGGTTTAGACAATGAGCAGTTCTTC	CATSPTRGLDNEQFF
TRBD2	TRBV12-3/TRBV12-4	TRBJ2-3	-	TGTGCCAGCGGGCGGGAGGTTCTCACAGATACGCAGTATTTT	CASGREVLTDTQYF
-	TRBV9	TRBJ1-2	few	TGTGCCAGCAGCGTAGGCTGGGGCGGCTACACCTTC	CASSVGWGGYTF
TRBD2	TRBV7-2	TRBJ2-5	-	TGTGCCAGCAGCTTTTCTAGCGGGAGGCTCGGGGAGACCCAGTACTTC	CASSFSSGRLGETQYF
-	TRBV6-1	TRBJ1-1	many	TGTGCCAGCAAATTCGAGATGAACACTGAAGCTTTCTTT	CASKFEMNTEAFF
-	TRBV10-2	TRBJ2-7	few	TGCGCCAGCAGTGCGGCAGGCGAGCAGTACTTC	CASSAAGEQYF
-	TRBV6-1	TRBJ1-4	-	TGTGCCAGCAAAGAGGTCGGGGGCACGGCTAATGAAAAACTGTTTTTT	CASKEVGGTANEKLFF
TRBD2	TRBV20-1	TRBJ2-3	-	TGCAGTGCTAGAGATTGGGCTAGCGGGATTACAGATACGCAGTATTTT	CSARDWASGITDTQYF
-	TRBV29-1	TRBJ2-3	few	TGCAGCGTGACAAGGGCAGATACGCAGTATTTT	CSVTRADTQYF
-	TRBV29-1	TRBJ2-5	many	TGCAGCGTTGAAAGTAGGGCCCTCGGCGAGACCCAGTACTTC	CSVESRALGETQYF
TRBD2	TRBV7-2	TRBJ2-7	-	TGTGCCAGCAGCCCAATCGGACTAGCGGGAGGCTCCTACGAGCAGTACTTC	CASSPIGLAGGSYEQYF
TRBD1	TRBV20-1	TRBJ2-1	-	TGCAGTGCTTCCCGGGACAGCAACAATGAGCAGTTCTTC	CSASRDSNNEQFF
TRBD1	TRBV5-1	TRBJ1-2	few	TGCGCCAGCAGAGAGATCCGGGACAGCCGAACTAACTATGGCTACACCTTC	CASREIRDSRTNYGYTF
TRBD2	TRBV24-1	TRBJ2-3	few	TGTGCCACCAGTGATTTGGCCCTCCCGGCGGGAGACGTAGATACGCAGTATTTT	CATSDLALPAGDVDTQYF
-	TRBV3-1	TRBJ1-6	-	TGTGCCAGCAGCCAAGGGTCAGGGCGACTCCACTTT	CASSQGSGRLHF
-	TRBV5-1	TRBJ1-1	few	TGCGCCAGCAGCCAGACTGGGGCAAGCACTGAAGCTTTCTTT	CASSQTGASTEAFF
TRBD1	TRBV7-2	TRBJ1-1	many	TGTGCCAGCAGCAAGACAGGGCCTGGGAACACTGAAGCTTTCTTT	CASSKTGPGNTEAFF
TRBD2	TRBV27	TRBJ2-2	-	TGTGCCAGCAGTTCCGGACTAGCGGGGGCCACCGGGGAGCTGTTTTTT	CASSSGLAGATGELFF
-	TRBV11-2	TRBJ1-1	-	TGTGCCAGCAGCTCCGCCCCACGATTGGACAGTATGAACACTGAAGCTTTCTTT	CASSSAPRLDSMNTEAFF
-	TRBV28	TRBJ2-7	few	TGTGCCAGCACCCCAGCTAGGTCCTACGAGCAGTACTTC	CASTPARSYEQYF
TRBD1	TRBV28	TRBJ2-5	few	TGTGCCAGCACGGACAGGGGCACCCAAGAGACCCAGTACTTC	CASTDRGTQETQYF
TRBD1	TRBV12-3/TRBV12-4	TRBJ1-2	many	TGTGCCAGCAGTGACAGGGTCTATGGCTACACCTTC	CASSDRVYGYTF
-	TRBV24-1	TRBJ2-3	-	TGTGCCACCAGTGAGGCAGGCACAGATACGCAGTATTTT	CATSEAGTDTQYF
TRBD1	TRBV29-1	TRBJ2-3	-	TGCAGCGTTGCCTCCGGGACAGGGGCTTACCGGACAGATACGCAGTATTTT	CSVASGTGAYRTDTQYF